This T cell receptor beta chain was obtained from a study of shared clonotypes between healthy human individuals. Study-wide points: There were few donors, and this limited the genetic and exposure-history diversity represented.

Trimming pared 5 bases from V and 6 bases from J, leaving 19 bases between. Germline CDR1 reads MGHRA; CDR2 reads YSYEKL. CDR3 length: 15 amino acids. As to this clone: Its antigen is still unknown.

CD45RO-negative CD8 cells positively selected for CCR7 made up the naive population, which excluded terminally differentiated effector memory CD45RA+ cells. Every immunoSEQ plate was one replicate of a subset's evenly spread DNA. Using immunoSEQ multiplex PCR, the repertoire was profiled, and TCRdb retains in-frame clones only, with some absent. The sample holds approximately 2,000,000 clones, about 93% seen once. The sequence derives from a man aged 18 to 29 in good health. Some clones in this sample may be carry-over from other donors' samples. The genes are TRBV4-1 and TRBJ1-1; D is unresolved. Sequences were obtained from naive CD8+ T cells from PBMCs. CDR3 in amino acids: CASSIPREGVAEAFF. The CDR3 DNA sequence: TGCGCCAGCAGCATCCCGCGGGAGGGAGTGGCTGAAGCTTTCTTT.